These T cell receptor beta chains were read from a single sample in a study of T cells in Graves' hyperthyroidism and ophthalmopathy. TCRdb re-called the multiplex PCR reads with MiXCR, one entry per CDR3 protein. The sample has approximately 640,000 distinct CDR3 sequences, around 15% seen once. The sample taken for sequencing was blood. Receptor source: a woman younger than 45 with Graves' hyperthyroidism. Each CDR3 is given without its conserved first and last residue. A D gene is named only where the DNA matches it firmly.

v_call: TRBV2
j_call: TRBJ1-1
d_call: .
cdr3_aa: ASRATQANEAF

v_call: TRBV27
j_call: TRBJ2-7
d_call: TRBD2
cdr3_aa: ASSITSGNYEQY

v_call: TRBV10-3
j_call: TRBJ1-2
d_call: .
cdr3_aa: AISEDYYGYT

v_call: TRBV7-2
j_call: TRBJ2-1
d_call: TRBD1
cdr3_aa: ASSLNAGGLPRNEQF

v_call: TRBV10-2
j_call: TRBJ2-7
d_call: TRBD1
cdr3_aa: ASSEPWTGGGEQY

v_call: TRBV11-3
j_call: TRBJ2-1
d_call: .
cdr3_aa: ASSPWTGNNEQF

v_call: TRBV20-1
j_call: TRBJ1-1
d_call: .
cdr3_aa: SAKTDMNTEAF

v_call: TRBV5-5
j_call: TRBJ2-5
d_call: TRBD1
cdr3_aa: ASSFPGTEETQY

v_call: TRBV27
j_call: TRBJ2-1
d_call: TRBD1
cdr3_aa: ASSLGGTGFNEQF

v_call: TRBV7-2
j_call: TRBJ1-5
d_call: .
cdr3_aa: ASSVQVLSNQPQH

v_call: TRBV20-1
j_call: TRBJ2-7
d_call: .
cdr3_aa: SARDRWKEY

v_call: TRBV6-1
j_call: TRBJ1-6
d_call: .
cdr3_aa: ASSEAVFRWSSPLH

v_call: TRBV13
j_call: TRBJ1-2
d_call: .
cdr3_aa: ASSSPSTENYGYT

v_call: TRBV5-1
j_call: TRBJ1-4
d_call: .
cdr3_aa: ASSLSPVPATNEKLF

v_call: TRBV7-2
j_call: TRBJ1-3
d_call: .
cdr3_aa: ASSINFRGNTIY

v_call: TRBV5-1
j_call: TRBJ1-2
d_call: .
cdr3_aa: ASSLGDTSNYGYT

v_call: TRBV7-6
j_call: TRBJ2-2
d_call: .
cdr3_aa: ASSLGPGGNTGELF

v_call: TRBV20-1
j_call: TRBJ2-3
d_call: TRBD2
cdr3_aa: SARVAGGPSDTQY

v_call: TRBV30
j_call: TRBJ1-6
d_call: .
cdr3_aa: AWSVGGAGPPLH

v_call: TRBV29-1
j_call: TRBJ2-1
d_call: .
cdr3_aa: SVIMSSYNEQF

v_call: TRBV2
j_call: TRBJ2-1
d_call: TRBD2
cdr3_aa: ASGKMGLAVGNEQF

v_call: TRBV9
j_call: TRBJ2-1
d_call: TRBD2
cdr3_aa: ASSVGGLAGDEQF

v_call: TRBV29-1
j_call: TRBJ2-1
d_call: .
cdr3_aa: SARPLQQF

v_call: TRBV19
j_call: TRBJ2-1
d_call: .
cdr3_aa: ASSRGGHRYNEQF

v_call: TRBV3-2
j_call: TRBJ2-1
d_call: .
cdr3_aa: ASSQDWLVEGTSYNEQF